What follows describes a single T cell receptor (beta chain). There is no known antigen for this receptor. The record has no base qualities; no much larger clone is one base away. These data belong to a study of T-cell memory formation after mild COVID-19 (dated by TCRdb to the early 2020s). About the full investigation: TCR sequence clusters from the two donors were largely donor specific. T-cell clones expanding and contracting after mild COVID-19 in two donors were tracked by longitudinal TCRalpha and TCRbeta repertoire sequencing. The cohort comprised two young, previously healthy adult volunteers, one female and one male.

Overall study results and their limits: The second-wave clones that peaked on day 37 were not confirmed to be SARS-CoV-2 specific. Clones that contracted from day 15 to 85 showed balanced CD4/CD8 phenotypes, whereas a second wave of clones that expanded from day 15 to 37 leaned towards CD4+. Some responding clones were detected in pre-infection memory, which suggested that pre-existing cross-reactive memory T cells had joined the SARS-CoV-2 response. Contracting CD4+ clones were found mainly in CM and EM memory subsets, while CD8+ clones were enriched in EMRA. The study included only a couple of mild cases, and larger cohorts that include severe cases with pre-infection samples were judged to be necessary.

Instrument on record: Illumina NovaSeq 6000. cDNA libraries for TCRalpha and TCRbeta were prepared by 5'RACE using constant-segment primers, with sample barcodes and unique molecular identifiers added. RNA was extracted from every sample with Trizol reagent. The libraries were amplified in two PCR steps, and the second step added a second sample barcode and Illumina TruSeq adapters. The libraries were sequenced on an Illumina NovaSeq using 2 x 150 bp paired-end reads. The authors' analysis ran thus. With migec v1.2.7, reads were demultiplexed and then collapsed into UMI-guided consensus sequences. Using mixcr v2.1.11, UMI consensuses were aligned to TRA and TRB V and J templates and then assembled into clonotypes. Expanded or contracted clonotypes were those called significant by both edgeR and NoisET, with noise models trained on biological replicates. For edgeR calls, the cutoffs were a false discovery rate-adjusted p below 0.01 and a log2 fold-change threshold of 1. As an exploratory analysis of dynamics, max-normalized trajectories of the 1000 most abundant clonotypes were examined by PCA with hierarchical clustering. Each responding clone was given a CD4 or CD8 phenotype based on the CD4+ and CD8+ repertoires, which had been sequenced separately. Using fastp at Q25 and MiXCR, TCRdb reprocessed the public reads and kept productive beta chains. Under each unique CDR3 protein, matching rows form one entry showing the most common genes and DNA. The V and J calls reflect TCRdb's pipeline rather than the authors' work. For this sample there are hundreds of thousands of distinct CDR3 sequences; 20% to 30% appear just once. About 8.7% of the sample is taken by the ten largest.

Ficoll-Paque density gradient centrifugation was used to isolate PBMCs. Looking up the germline V gene yields CDR1 SGHDN and CDR2 FVKESK. Including cysteine and phenylalanine, the CDR3 has 17 amino acids. CDR3 DNA is the only sequence kept; it has 51 bases, read in frame from the first base. Trimming takes 4 bases off V and 4 bases off J; junction bases not matched to a gene: 12. What was sequenced was PBMCs or a T cell subset sorted from them (not recorded which). This clonotype was sampled from an adult woman who had mild COVID-19 (a few samples of this study predate the infection). The sample titles of this study are shuffled in the database, so cell type and time point are left out; the donor was told from shared clones. Here the chain combines TRBV14 and TRBJ2-3, and TRBD2 aligns with 9 junction nucleotides. CDR3 region: CASSLLISAGGADTQYF. The DNA reads as follows: TGTGCCAGCAGCCTGTTAATTTCGGCGGGGGGGGCAGATACGCAGTATTTT.